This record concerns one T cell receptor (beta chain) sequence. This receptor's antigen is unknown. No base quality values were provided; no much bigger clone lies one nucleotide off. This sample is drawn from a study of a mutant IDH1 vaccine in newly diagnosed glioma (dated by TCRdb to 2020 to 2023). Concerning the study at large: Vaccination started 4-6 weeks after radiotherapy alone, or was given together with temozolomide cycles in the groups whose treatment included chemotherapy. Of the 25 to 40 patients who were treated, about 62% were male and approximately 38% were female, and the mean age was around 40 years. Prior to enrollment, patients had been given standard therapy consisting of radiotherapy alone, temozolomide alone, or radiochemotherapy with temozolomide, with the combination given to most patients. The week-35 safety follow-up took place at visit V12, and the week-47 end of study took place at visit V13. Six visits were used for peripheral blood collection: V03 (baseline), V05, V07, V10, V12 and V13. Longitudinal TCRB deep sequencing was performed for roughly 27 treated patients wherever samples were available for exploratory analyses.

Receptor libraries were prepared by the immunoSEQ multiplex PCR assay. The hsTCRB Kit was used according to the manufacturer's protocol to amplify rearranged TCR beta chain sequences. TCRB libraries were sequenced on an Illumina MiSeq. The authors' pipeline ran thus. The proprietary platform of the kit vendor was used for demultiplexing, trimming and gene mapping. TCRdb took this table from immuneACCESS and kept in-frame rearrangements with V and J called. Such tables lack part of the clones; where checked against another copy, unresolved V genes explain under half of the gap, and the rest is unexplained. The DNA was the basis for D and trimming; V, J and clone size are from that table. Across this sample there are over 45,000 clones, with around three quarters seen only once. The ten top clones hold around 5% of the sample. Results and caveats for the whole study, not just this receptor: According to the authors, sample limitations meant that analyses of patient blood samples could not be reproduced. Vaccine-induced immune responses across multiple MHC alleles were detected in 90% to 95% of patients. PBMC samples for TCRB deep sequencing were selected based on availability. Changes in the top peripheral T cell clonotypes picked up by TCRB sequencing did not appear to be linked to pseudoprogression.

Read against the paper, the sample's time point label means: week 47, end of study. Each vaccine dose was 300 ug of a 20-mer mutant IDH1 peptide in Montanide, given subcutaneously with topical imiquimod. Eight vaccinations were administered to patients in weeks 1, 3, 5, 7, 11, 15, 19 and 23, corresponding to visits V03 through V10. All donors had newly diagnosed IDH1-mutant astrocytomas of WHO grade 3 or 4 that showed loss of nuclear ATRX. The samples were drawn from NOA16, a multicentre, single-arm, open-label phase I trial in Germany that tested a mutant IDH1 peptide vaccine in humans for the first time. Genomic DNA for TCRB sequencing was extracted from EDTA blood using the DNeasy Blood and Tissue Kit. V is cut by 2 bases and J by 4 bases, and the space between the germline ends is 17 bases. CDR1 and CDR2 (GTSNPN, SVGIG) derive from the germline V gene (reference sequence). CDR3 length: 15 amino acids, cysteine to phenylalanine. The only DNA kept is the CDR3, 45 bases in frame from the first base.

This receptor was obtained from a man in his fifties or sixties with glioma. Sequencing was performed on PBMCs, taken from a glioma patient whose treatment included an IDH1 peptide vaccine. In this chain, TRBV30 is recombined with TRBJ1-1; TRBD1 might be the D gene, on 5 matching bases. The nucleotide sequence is TGTGCCTGGAGTCTCGGCCCAGGGCGGGGCACTGAAGCTTTCTTT. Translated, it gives CAWSLGPGRGTEAFF.